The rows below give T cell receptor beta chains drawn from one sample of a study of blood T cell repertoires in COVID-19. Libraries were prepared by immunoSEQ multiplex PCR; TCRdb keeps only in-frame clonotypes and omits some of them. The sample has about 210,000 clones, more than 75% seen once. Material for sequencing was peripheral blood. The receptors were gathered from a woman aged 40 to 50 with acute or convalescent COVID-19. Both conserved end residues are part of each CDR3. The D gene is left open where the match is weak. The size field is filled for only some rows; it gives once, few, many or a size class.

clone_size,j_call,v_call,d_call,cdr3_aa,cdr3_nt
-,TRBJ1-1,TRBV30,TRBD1,CAWSVDRVRTEAFF,TGTGCCTGGAGTGTCGACAGGGTACGAACTGAAGCTTTCTTT
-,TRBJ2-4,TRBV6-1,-,CASSLATVAPFQYF,TGTGCCAGCAGTTTGGCGACAGTTGCGCCATTTCAGTACTTC
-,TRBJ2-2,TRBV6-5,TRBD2,CASKTSGNTGELFF,TGTGCCAGCAAGACTAGCGGGAACACCGGGGAGCTGTTTTTT
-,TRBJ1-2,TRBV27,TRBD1,CASSTDRKYGYTF,TGTGCCAGCAGTACGGACAGGAAGTATGGCTACACCTTC
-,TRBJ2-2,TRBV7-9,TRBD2,CASEKGPLAGDSNTGELFF,TGTGCCAGCGAAAAAGGGCCGCTAGCGGGAGATTCGAACACCGGGGAGCTGTTTTTT
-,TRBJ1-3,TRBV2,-,CASSVYVGGSSGNTIYF,TGTGCCAGCAGTGTTTACGTAGGGGGATCCTCTGGAAACACCATATATTTT
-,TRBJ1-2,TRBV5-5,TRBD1,CASSRDRGPLVYGYTF,TGTGCCAGCAGCCGGGACAGGGGGCCCTTGGTCTATGGCTACACCTTC
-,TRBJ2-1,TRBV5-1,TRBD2,CASSLDLLPGGVQIKAYNEQFF,TGCGCCAGCAGCTTGGACCTACTACCCGGGGGGGTACAAATCAAGGCCTACAATGAGCAGTTCTTC
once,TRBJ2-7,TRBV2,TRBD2,CASSNSGREEQYF,TGTGCCAGCAGTAATAGCGGGAGAGAAGAGCAGTACTTC
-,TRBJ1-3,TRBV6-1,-,CASSEKAGNTIYF,TGTGCCAGCAGTGAAAAGGCGGGGAACACCATATATTTT
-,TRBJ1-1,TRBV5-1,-,CASSLGQAYKNTEAFF,TGCGCCAGCAGCTTAGGTCAGGCCTATAAGAACACTGAAGCTTTCTTT
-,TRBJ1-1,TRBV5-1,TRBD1,CASSFSGTGSDTEAFF,TGCGCCAGCAGCTTTTCCGGGACAGGGTCAGACACTGAAGCTTTCTTT
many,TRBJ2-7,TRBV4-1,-,CASSQSLGSSYEQYF,TGCGCCAGCAGCCAATCTTTAGGGAGCTCCTACGAGCAGTACTTC
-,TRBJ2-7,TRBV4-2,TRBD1,CASSQGQAYEQYF,TGTGCCAGCAGCCAGGGACAGGCCTACGAGCAGTACTTC
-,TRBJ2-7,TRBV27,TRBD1,CASSYTWGAGGTYEQYF,TGTGCCAGCAGTTATACCTGGGGGGCAGGGGGCACCTACGAGCAGTACTTC
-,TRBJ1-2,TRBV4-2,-,CASSQVRERGYTF,TGTGCCAGCAGCCAAGTTCGGGAGCGTGGCTACACCTTC
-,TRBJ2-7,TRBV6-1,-,CASAEQGYEQYF,TGTGCCAGCGCCGAACAGGGTTACGAGCAGTACTTC
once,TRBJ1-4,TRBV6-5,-,CASRPDFFQGEKLFF,TGTGCCAGCAGACCCGACTTCTTCCAGGGGGAAAAACTGTTTTTT
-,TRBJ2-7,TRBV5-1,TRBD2,CASSLVAGVPAYEQYF,TGCGCCAGCAGCTTGGTAGCGGGAGTCCCCGCCTACGAGCAGTACTTC
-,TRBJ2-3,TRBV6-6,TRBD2,CASSRESGGRASGRISTQYF,TGTGCCAGCAGTCGAGAGTCAGGGGGGAGGGCTAGCGGGAGGATAAGTACGCAGTATTTT
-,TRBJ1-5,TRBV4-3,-,CASSHGEGQPQHF,TGCGCCAGCAGCCACGGCGAGGGTCAGCCCCAGCATTTT
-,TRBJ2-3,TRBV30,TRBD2,CAWSVRGGANTQYF,TGTGCCTGGAGTGTACGGGGGGGGGCGAATACGCAGTATTTT
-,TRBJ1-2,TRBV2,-,CASSGNYGYTF,TGTGCCAGCAGTGGAAACTACGGCTACACCTTC
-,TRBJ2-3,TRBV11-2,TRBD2,CASSAGLALNTQYF,TGTGCCAGCAGCGCGGGACTAGCTCTGAATACGCAGTATTTT
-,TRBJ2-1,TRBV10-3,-,CAISESLAYEQFF,TGTGCCATCAGTGAGTCATTAGCGTATGAGCAGTTCTTC
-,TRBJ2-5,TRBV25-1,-,CASGKQGWKETQYF,TGTGCCAGCGGCAAACAGGGCTGGAAAGAGACCCAGTACTTC
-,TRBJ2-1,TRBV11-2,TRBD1,CASSFSDREFGEQFF,TGTGCCAGCAGCTTTAGTGACAGGGAATTTGGGGAGCAGTTCTTC
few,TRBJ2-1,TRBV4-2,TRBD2,CASSQGPSGGAGEQFF,TGTGCCAGCAGCCAAGGCCCTAGCGGGGGGGCAGGTGAGCAGTTCTTC
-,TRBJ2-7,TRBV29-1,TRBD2,CSVEAGRGGGYEQYF,TGCAGCGTTGAAGCAGGTCGCGGGGGAGGCTACGAGCAGTACTTC
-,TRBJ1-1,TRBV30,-,CAWSVHGDTEAFF,TGTGCCTGGAGTGTACACGGGGACACTGAAGCTTTCTTT
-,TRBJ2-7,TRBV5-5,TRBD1,CASSYGSGQGNYEQYF,TGTGCCAGCAGCTACGGTTCGGGACAGGGAAACTACGAGCAGTACTTC
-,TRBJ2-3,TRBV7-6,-,CASTPITQYF,TGTGCCAGCACCCCTATCACGCAGTATTTT
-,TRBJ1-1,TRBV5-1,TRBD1,CASSRQGDTEAFF,TGCGCCAGCAGCAGACAGGGGGACACTGAAGCTTTCTTT
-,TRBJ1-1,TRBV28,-,CASSFQGSTEAFF,TGTGCCAGCAGTTTCCAGGGGAGCACTGAAGCTTTCTTT
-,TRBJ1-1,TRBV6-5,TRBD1,CASSFGQGNTEAFF,TGTGCCAGCAGTTTCGGACAGGGGAACACTGAAGCTTTCTTT
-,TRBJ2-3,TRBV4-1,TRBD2,CASSQERGLAGGPGTQYF,TGCGCCAGCAGCCAAGAGAGGGGACTAGCGGGGGGGCCGGGTACGCAGTATTTT
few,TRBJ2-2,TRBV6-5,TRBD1,CASSNRGMTGELFF,TGTGCCAGCAGCAACAGGGGGATGACCGGGGAGCTGTTTTTT
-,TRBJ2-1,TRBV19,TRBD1,CASSIYGQGFNEQFF,TGTGCCAGTAGTATATACGGACAGGGGTTTAATGAGCAGTTCTTC
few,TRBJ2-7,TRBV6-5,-,CASRGGTAYEQYF,TGTGCCAGCAGAGGAGGGACAGCGTACGAGCAGTACTTC
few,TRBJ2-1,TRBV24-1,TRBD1,CATSDNPWTGSNEQFF,TGTGCCACCAGTGATAACCCCTGGACAGGGAGCAATGAGCAGTTCTTC
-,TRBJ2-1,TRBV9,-,CASSGGAGRPSYNEQFF,TGTGCCAGCAGCGGAGGGGCGGGGAGGCCCTCCTACAATGAGCAGTTCTTC
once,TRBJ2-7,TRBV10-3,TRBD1,CAISNRDRGNEQYF,TGTGCCATCAGTAACCGGGACAGAGGCAACGAGCAGTACTTC
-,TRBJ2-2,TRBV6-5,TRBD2,CASSYSSGRGTGELFF,TGTGCCAGCAGTTACTCTAGCGGGAGAGGTACCGGGGAGCTGTTTTTT
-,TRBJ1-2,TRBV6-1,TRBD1,CASSPGQGGSRYTF,TGTGCCAGCAGTCCTGGACAGGGAGGGTCGCGCTACACCTTC
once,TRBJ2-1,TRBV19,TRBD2,CASSPSGGGSYNEQFF,TGTGCCAGTAGTCCTAGCGGGGGTGGGTCCTACAATGAGCAGTTCTTC
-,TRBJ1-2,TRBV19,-,CASSIDLLNYGYTF,TGTGCCAGTAGTATAGATCTCCTGAACTATGGCTACACCTTC
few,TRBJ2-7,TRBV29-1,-,CSVDVGQNYEQYF,TGCAGCGTTGATGTCGGACAGAACTACGAGCAGTACTTC
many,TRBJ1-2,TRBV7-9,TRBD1,CASSSLRGQGYTF,TGTGCCAGCAGCTCCCTCCGGGGACAGGGCTACACCTTC
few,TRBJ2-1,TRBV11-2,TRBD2,CASSLKASGSYNEQFF,TGTGCCAGCAGCTTAAAGGCTAGCGGTTCTTACAATGAGCAGTTCTTC
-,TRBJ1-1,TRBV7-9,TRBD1,CASSLAGQGNAEAFF,TGTGCCAGCAGCTTAGCGGGACAGGGGAATGCTGAAGCTTTCTTT
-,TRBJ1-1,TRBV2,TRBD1,CASSEDSVGQAPF,TGTGCCAGCAGTGAAGATAGTGTGGGACAGGCCCCATTT
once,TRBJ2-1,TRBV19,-,CASSIDGGGFQGYEQFF,TGTGCCAGTAGTATAGATGGGGGAGGTTTCCAAGGTTATGAGCAGTTCTTC
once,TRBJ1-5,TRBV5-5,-,CASSLLASNQPQHF,TGTGCCAGCAGCTTATTGGCCAGCAATCAGCCCCAGCATTTT
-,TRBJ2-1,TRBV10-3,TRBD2,CAISVGLAGDSEQFF,TGTGCCATCAGTGTCGGACTAGCGGGGGACTCGGAGCAGTTCTTC
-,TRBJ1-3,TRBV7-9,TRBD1,CASSLAWQGGSGNTIYF,TGTGCCAGCAGCTTAGCGTGGCAGGGGGGATCTGGAAACACCATATATTTT
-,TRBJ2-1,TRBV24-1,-,CATRDTHNEQFF,TGTGCCACCAGGGACACCCACAATGAGCAGTTCTTC
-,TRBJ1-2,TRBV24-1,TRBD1,CATSDPGQGWGNYGYTF,TGTGCCACCAGTGACCCAGGACAGGGTTGGGGAAACTATGGCTACACCTTC
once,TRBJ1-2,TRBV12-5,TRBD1,CASGLAGQGMEGYTF,TGTGCTAGTGGTTTGGCGGGACAGGGGATGGAAGGCTACACCTTC